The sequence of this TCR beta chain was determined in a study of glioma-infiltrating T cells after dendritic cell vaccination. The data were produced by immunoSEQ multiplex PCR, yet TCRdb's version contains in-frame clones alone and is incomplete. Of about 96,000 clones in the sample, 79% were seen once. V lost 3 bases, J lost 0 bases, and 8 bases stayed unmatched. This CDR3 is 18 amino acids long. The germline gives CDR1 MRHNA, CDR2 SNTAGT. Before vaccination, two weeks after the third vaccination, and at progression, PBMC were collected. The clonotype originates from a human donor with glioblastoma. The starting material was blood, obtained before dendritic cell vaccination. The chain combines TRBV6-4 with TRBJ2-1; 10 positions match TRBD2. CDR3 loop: CASSDPQREGSSYNEQFF. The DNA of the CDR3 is TGTGCCAGCAGTGATCCCCAGCGGGAGGGTAGCTCCTACAATGAGCAGTTCTTC.